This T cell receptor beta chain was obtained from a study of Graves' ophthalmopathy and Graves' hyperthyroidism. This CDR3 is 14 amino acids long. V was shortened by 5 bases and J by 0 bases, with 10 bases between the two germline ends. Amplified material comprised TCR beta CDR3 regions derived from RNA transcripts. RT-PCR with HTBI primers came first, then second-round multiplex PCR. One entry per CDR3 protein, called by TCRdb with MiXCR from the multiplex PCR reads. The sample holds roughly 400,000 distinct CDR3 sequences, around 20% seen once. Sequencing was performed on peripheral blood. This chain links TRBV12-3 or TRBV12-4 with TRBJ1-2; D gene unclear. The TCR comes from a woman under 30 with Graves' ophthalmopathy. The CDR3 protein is CASSTRATNYGYTF. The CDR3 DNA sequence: TGTGCCAGCAGTACTAGAGCTACTAACTATGGCTACACCTTC.